Below, 10 T cell receptor beta chains from the same sample are listed, as sequenced in a study of shared clonotypes between healthy human individuals. The protocol was immunoSEQ multiplex PCR, while the TCRdb copy is restricted to in-frame clones and leaves out a portion. The repertoire includes more than 150,000 clones, over 50% of them detected once, and less than 11% sits in the top ten. Specimen: memory CD4+ T cells sorted from blood. Specified subset: CD45RA-negative fraction. All receptors come from a man aged 25 to 40 in good health.

This sequence joins TRBV25-1 and TRBJ2-1; D uncertain. The CDR3 loop spans 18 amino acids. CDR1 is MGHDK and CDR2 is SYGVNS in the germline V gene. Trimming pared 2 bases from V and 5 bases from J, leaving 22 bases between. The CDR3 sequence: CASSEEDPPPGENNEQFF. The DNA of the CDR3 is TGTGCCAGCAGTGAAGAGGACCCGCCACCTGGGGAAAACAATGAGCAGTTCTTC. Using reference TRBV25-1 and TRBJ2-1 for the parts outside the CDR3, the full variable domain is EADIYQTPRYLVIGTGKKITLECSQTMGHDKMYWYQQDPGMELHLIHYSYGVNSTEKGDLSSESTVSRIRTEHFPLTLESARPSHTSQYLCASSEEDPPPGENNEQFFGPGTRLTVL.

A remark on this clone: Other DNA sequences of this sample code for an identical CDR3. The rearrangement links TRBV5-1 to TRBJ2-1; 8 positions match TRBD2. CDR1 is SGHRS, CDR2 YFSETQ, per germline. V lost 0 bases to trimming and J lost 4 bases; unmatched junction nucleotides: 3. The CDR3 contains 15 residues. The CDR3 DNA sequence: TGCGCCAGCAGCTTGGACGGGAGGGGTTACAATGAGCAGTTCTTC. Protein sequence: CASSLDGRGYNEQFF.

Only a few counts were recorded for this clone. This chain links TRBV10-2 with TRBJ1-2; no firm D call. Germline-derived CDR1 and CDR2 are WSHSY and SAAADI. The CDR3 is 15 residues long. V gave up 3 bases and J gave up 0 bases, with 11 bases separating them. The CDR3 DNA follows: TGCGCCAGCAGTGATGTCCGGTTAGCTAACTATGGCTACACCTTC. It codes for CASSDVRLANYGYTF.

This chain links TRBV9 with TRBJ2-7; TRBD1 agrees at 9 bases. CDR3 length: 14 amino acids. Germline V CDR1 and CDR2: SGDLS, YYNGEE. The V segment lost 5 bases and the J segment 5 bases; nucleotides outside the gene matches: 8. Here the CDR3 reads CASSMWDRAHEQYF. CDR3 DNA sequence: TGTGCCAGCAGTATGTGGGACAGGGCACACGAGCAGTACTTC.

Only one count was recorded for this clone. The chain recombines TRBV7-2 with TRBJ2-3, with D maybe TRBD2 (6 bases). V lost 4 bases and J lost 6, with 11 bases in between. Germline CDR1 and CDR2: SGHTA and FQGNSA. The CDR3 totals 13 residues. CDR3 sequence (DNA): TGTGCCAGCAGCTCTAATCGGGGGGATACGCAGTATTTT. Translating it yields CASSSNRGDTQYF. Using reference TRBV7-2 and TRBJ2-3 for the parts outside the CDR3, the full variable domain is GAGVSQSPSNKVTEKGKDVELRCDPISGHTALYWYRQSLGQGLEFLIYFQGNSAPDKSGLPSDRFSAERTGGSVSTLTIQRTQQEDSAVYLCASSSNRGDTQYFGPGTRLTVL.

Concerning this clone: This sample also contains other DNA sequences that code for the same CDR3. The J gene is TRBJ2-7, the V gene TRBV10-3; 10 nucleotides match TRBD2. Per the germline V gene, CDR1 is ENHRY and CDR2 is SYGVKD. The CDR3 totals 17 residues. V was pared by 6 bases and J by 3 bases, with 14 bases of the junction left unmatched. The CDR3 reads CAIRGGRAGGPGYEQYF. The CDR3 coding sequence is TGTGCCATCAGGGGGGGGCGAGCGGGAGGGCCGGGCTACGAGCAGTACTTC.

This clone was detected a few times. This chain joins TRBV7-9 and TRBJ2-3; D remains unclear. This CDR3 has 12 amino acids. Germline assignment: CDR1 SEHNR and CDR2 FQNEAQ (reference sequence). V lost 5 bases, J lost 1 base, and 4 bases lay in between. CDR3 DNA: TGTGCCAGCAGCCCACGCACAGATACGCAGTATTTT. This codes for CASSPRTDTQYF. Looking up the rest from reference TRBV7-9 and TRBJ2-3 gives the full variable domain: DTGVSQNPRHKITKRGQNVTFRCDPISEHNRLYWYRQTLGQGPEFLTYFQNEAQLEKSRLLSDRFSAERPKGSFSTLEIQRTEQGDSAMYLCASSPRTDTQYFGPGTRLTVL.

This clone has more than one count but fewer than ten. This rearrangement joins TRBV7-6 to TRBJ2-5; D ambiguous. With 1 base removed from V and 3 bases from J, the gap between germline ends came to 12 bases. The germline V gene has CDR1 SGHVS and CDR2 FNYEAQ. This CDR3 comprises 15 residues. The CDR3 DNA follows: TGTGCCAGCAGCTTAGTTATCGGTTCGGAAGAGACCCAGTACTTC. Translated: CASSLVIGSEETQYF. Filled out from reference TRBV7-6 and TRBJ2-5, the complete variable domain reads GAGVSQSPRYKVTKRGQDVALRCDPISGHVSLYWYRQALGQGPEFLTYFNYEAQQDKSGLPNDRFSAERPEGSISTLTIQRTEQRDSAMYRCASSLVIGSEETQYFGPGTRLLVL.

The chain joins TRBV18 to TRBJ2-7; no clear D. The CDR3 spans 14 residues. Germline V gene lookup returns CDR1 KGHSH and CDR2 LQKENI. With 5 bases removed from V and 0 bases from J, the gap between germline ends came to 11 bases. The CDR3 sequence: CASSSSRNSYEQYF. The CDR3 DNA reads TGTGCCAGCTCATCGTCACGAAACTCCTACGAGCAGTACTTC.

This clone has more than one count but fewer than ten. The chain couples TRBV25-1 to TRBJ1-1, with a possible D match to TRBD1 (6 bases). Trimming shortened V by 7 bases and J by 0 bases, and 15 bases separated the two germline ends. This CDR3 spans 15 amino acids. Germline CDR1 and CDR2: MGHDK and SYGVNS. CDR3 nucleotide sequence: TGTGCCAGCATGAAGGGGGATCTAATGAACACTGAAGCTTTCTTT. Protein: CASMKGDLMNTEAFF.